The 17 T cell receptor beta chains in this list originate from one sample, sequenced in a study of control samples from healthy donors and cancer patients. Clones were sequenced by immunoSEQ multiplex PCR, and TCRdb holds only the in-frame ones, with some missing. The table includes around 130,000 clones, 85% to 90% detected once. Input material: blood. The receptors shown here come from a young man in good health.

The chain has TRBV10-3 and TRBJ2-1; 13 nucleotides agree with TRBD2. The J segment lost 8 bases and the V segment lost 6 bases, leaving 7 bases of the junction unmatched. In germline, CDR1 is ENHRY, CDR2 SYGVKD. The CDR3 spans 15 residues. The CDR3 nucleotides read TGTGCCATCAGGCCGACTAGCGGGGGGCCAGATGAGCAGTTCTTC. Translated: CAIRPTSGGPDEQFF.

This clone was observed a few times. V gene TRBV14 combines with J gene TRBJ1-2; a weak D match, TRBD1 (5 bases). The CDR3 spans 18 residues. V was clipped by 4 bases and J by 3 bases, with 24 bases between them. From germline, CDR1 is SGHDN and CDR2 FVKESK. The CDR3 here is CASSPIYKGIGSDYGYTF. The CDR3 region has the DNA TGTGCCAGCAGCCCTATATATAAGGGGATTGGGTCGGACTATGGCTACACCTTC.

This clone was observed a handful of times. This chain connects TRBV12-5 to TRBJ1-5, with 11 bases matching TRBD1. V dropped 3 bases and J dropped 1; count of bases not matched to a gene: 20. The CDR3 loop spans 22 amino acids. Germline loops: CDR1 LGHNT, CDR2 FRNRAP. The CDR3 DNA sequence: TGTGCTAGTGGTTTCCAACGGACAGGGGGCTTGCTATATACCGGGAGCAATCAGCCCCAGCATTTT. This sequence encodes CASGFQRTGGLLYTGSNQPQHF.

This chain links TRBV11-3 with TRBJ1-1; TRBD1 matches at 8 bases. The V and J ends lost 5 bases and 5 bases, in that order; junction bases with no gene match: 10. The germline V gene has CDR1 SGHNT and CDR2 YENEEA. There are 15 residues in the CDR3. DNA for the CDR3: TGTGCCAGCAGCCCCGGACCACAGGGGGAGACTGAAGCTTTCTTT. The encoded protein is CASSPGPQGETEAFF.

The chain carries TRBV14 and TRBJ2-7; D unclear. The germline CDR1 and CDR2 sequences are SGHDN and FVKESK. This CDR3 region has 15 residues. Trimming took 2 bases from V and 2 from J, leaving 13 bases between them. The CDR3 here is CASSQRSPPTYEQYF. In nucleotides, the CDR3 is TGTGCCAGCAGCCAAAGGTCGCCGCCTACCTACGAGCAGTACTTC.

The chain has TRBV18 and TRBJ1-5, with TRBD1 as a possible D gene (6 bases). CDR3 length: 16 amino acids. Germline V lookup: CDR1 KGHSH, CDR2 LQKENI. V dropped 6 bases and J dropped 0 bases, with 15 bases sitting between them. The CDR3 sequence: CASSPYLGGSNQPQHF. The DNA of the CDR3 is TGTGCCAGCTCCCCTTACTTAGGGGGTAGCAATCAGCCCCAGCATTTT.

The chain links TRBV5-8 to TRBJ2-7, with D unclear. The CDR3 totals 11 residues. Germline CDR1 and CDR2: SGHTS and YDEGEE. Trimming pared 4 bases from V and 3 bases from J, leaving 5 bases between. The CDR3 here is CASSLVYEQYF. CDR3 in DNA: TGTGCCAGCAGCCTTGTCTACGAGCAGTACTTC. The whole variable domain, filled in from reference TRBV5-8 and TRBJ2-7, reads EAGVTQSPTHLIKTRGQQATLRCSPISGHTSVYWYQQALGLGLQFLLWYDEGEERNRGNFPPRFSGRQFPNYSSELNVNALELEDSALYLCASSLVYEQYFGPGTRLTVT.

The J gene is TRBJ2-7, the V gene TRBV27; no reliable D call. The germline V gene encodes CDR1 MNHEY and CDR2 SMNVEV (reference sequence). Trimming took 0 bases from V and 3 from J, leaving 6 bases between them. This CDR3 is built from 13 residues. The CDR3 sequence is CASSLSPYYEQYF. CDR3 bases: TGTGCCAGCAGTTTATCCCCCTACTACGAGCAGTACTTC.

The V call is TRBV11-2, the J call TRBJ2-2; possible D gene TRBD1, 7 bases. Trimming cost V 3 bases and J 6 bases, with 11 bases left between them. Germline V gene lookup returns CDR1 SGHAT and CDR2 FQNNGV. This CDR3 spans 14 amino acids. The CDR3 sequence is CASSFLRGAGELFF. The CDR3 DNA sequence: TGTGCCAGCAGCTTCCTCAGGGGGGCCGGGGAGCTGTTTTTT.

The CDR3 loop is CASSLEGNRAYEQYF. The CDR3 DNA reads as TGTGCCAGCAGCTTAGAAGGGAATCGGGCCTACGAGCAGTACTTC. The chain employs TRBV13 and TRBJ2-7; D is unclear. V gave up 1 base and J gave up 2 bases, with 12 bases separating them. The CDR3 is made up of 15 amino acids. Germline-derived CDR1 and CDR2 are PRHDT and FYEKMQ (reference sequence).

The genes are TRBV5-1 and TRBJ2-1; D is tentatively TRBD1 or TRBD2 (6 bases each). This CDR3 has 15 amino acids. Trimming took 3 bases from V and 6 from J, leaving 16 bases between them. CDR1 SGHRS and CDR2 YFSETQ come from the germline V gene. CDR3 sequence reads: CASSWDWGASNEQFF. The CDR3 DNA follows: TGCGCCAGCAGCTGGGACTGGGGGGCCTCCAATGAGCAGTTCTTC.

This chain connects TRBV7-6 to TRBJ2-1; 7 nucleotides agree with TRBD2. Germline V gives CDR1 SGHVS, CDR2 FNYEAQ. The CDR3 is 16 residues long. With 7 bases clipped from V and 8 bases from J, the junction kept 17 bases outside the gene matches. CDR3 region: CASIKTGASGIYEQFF. In nucleotides, the CDR3 is TGTGCCAGCATCAAAACCGGGGCTAGCGGAATATATGAGCAGTTCTTC.

This chain links TRBV9 with TRBJ2-1, with D perhaps TRBD2 (5 bases). V lost 2 bases and J 8 bases, leaving 11 bases between the germline ends. The CDR3 has 13 amino acids. Germline V CDR1 and CDR2: SGDLS, YYNGEE. CDR3 sequence: CASSVGIQHEQFF. CDR3 coding DNA: TGTGCCAGCAGCGTCGGGATTCAACATGAGCAGTTCTTC.

This chain links TRBV5-1 with TRBJ2-2; 9 bases agree with TRBD1. Germline V gives CDR1 SGHRS, CDR2 YFSETQ. The CDR3 totals 16 residues. The V gene end was trimmed by 0 bases and the J gene end by 2 bases; junction bases not matched to a gene: 2. The CDR3 protein is CASSLAGQGNTGELFF. In DNA, the CDR3 is TGCGCCAGCAGCTTGGCGGGACAGGGTAACACCGGGGAGCTGTTTTTT.

This chain joins TRBV2 and TRBJ1-3; 7 nucleotides match TRBD1. Germline CDR1 reads SNHLY; CDR2 reads FYNNEI. V shed 7 bases, J shed 2 bases, and the junction held 8 bases outside the gene matches. The CDR3 extends over 15 amino acids. CDR3 in DNA: TGTGCCAGCATAGTCGACAGGGAACCTGGAAACACCATATATTTT. This codes for CASIVDREPGNTIYF.

The V call is TRBV19, the J call TRBJ1-3, with D perhaps matching TRBD1 (5 bases). The CDR3 is 14 amino acids. V was cut by 3 bases and J by 0 bases, with 6 bases left in between. Germline values: CDR1 LNHDA, CDR2 SQIVND (reference sequence). CDR3 DNA sequence: TGTGCCAGTAGTATCAGGGCCTCTGGAAACACCATATATTTT. This encodes CASSIRASGNTIYF.

The rearrangement uses TRBV18 and TRBJ1-1; D is possibly TRBD1 (5 bases). Trimming stripped 6 bases from V and 3 bases from J, with 11 bases between. CDR1 is KGHSH, CDR2 LQKENI, per germline. CDR3 length equals 13 residues. The CDR3 sequence: CASSPGEDTEAFF. The CDR3 nucleotides read TGTGCCAGCTCCCCGGGGGAGGACACTGAAGCTTTCTTT.